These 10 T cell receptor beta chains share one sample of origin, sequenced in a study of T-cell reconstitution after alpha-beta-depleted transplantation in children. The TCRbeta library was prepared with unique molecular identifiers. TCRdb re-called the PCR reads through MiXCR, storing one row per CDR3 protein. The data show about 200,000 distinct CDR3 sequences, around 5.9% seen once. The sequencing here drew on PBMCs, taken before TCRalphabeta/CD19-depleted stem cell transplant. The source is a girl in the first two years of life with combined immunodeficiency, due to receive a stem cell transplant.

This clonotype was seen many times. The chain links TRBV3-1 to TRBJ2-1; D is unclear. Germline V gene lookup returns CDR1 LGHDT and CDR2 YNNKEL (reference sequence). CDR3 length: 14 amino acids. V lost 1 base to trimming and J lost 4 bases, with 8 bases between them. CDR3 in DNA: TGTGCCAGCAGCCAAGTGGAACTTTACAATGAGCAGTTCTTC. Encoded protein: CASSQVELYNEQFF.

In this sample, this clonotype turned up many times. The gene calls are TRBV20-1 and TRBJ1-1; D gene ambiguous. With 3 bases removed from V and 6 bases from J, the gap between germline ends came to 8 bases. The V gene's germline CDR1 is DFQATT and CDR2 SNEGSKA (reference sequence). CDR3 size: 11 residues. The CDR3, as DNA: TGCAGTGCTAGCGGGGTGCCTGAAGCTTTCTTT. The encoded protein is CSASGVPEAFF.

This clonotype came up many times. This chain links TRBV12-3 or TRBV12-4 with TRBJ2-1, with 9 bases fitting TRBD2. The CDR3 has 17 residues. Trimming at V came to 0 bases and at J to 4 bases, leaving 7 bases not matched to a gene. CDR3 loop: CASSLALSGGIYNEQFF. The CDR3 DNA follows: TGTGCCAGCAGTTTAGCCTTAAGCGGGGGGATTTACAATGAGCAGTTCTTC.

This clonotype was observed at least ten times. The CDR3 DNA reads TGTGCCAGCAGCTATTGGACTAGCGGTACCTACGAGCAGTACTTC. This sequence encodes CASSYWTSGTYEQYF. This chain joins TRBV7-8 and TRBJ2-7, with 10 bases fitting TRBD2. The CDR3 has 15 residues. The ends lost 4 bases at V and 2 bases at J; junction bases unmatched: 5. Germline V gene data show CDR1 as SGHVS and CDR2 as FQNEAQ.

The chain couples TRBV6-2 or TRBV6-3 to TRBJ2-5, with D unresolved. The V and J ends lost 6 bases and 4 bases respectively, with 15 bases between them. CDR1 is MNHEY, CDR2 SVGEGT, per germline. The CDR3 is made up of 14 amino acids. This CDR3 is CASSTLGLGETQYF. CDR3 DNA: TGTGCCAGCAGCACGCTGGGCCTGGGAGAGACCCAGTACTTC.

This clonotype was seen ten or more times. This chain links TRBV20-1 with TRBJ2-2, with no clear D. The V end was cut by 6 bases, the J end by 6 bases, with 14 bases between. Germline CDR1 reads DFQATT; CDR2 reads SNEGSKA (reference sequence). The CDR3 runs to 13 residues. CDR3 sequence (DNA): TGCAGTGCCGGGTCCGTGGTTGCCGGGGAGCTGTTTTTT. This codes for CSAGSVVAGELFF.

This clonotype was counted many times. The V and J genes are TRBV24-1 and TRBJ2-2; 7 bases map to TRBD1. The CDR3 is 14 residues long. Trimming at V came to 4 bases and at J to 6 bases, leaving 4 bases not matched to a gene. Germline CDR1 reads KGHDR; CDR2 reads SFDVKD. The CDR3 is CATSDDRESGELFF. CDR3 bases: TGTGCCACCAGTGACGACAGGGAGTCCGGGGAGCTGTTTTTT.

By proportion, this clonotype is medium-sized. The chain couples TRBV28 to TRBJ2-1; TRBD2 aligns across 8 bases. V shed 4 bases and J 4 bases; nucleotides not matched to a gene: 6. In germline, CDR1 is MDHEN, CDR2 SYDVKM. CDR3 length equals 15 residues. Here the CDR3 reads CASSSLAGIYNEQFF. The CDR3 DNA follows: TGTGCCAGCAGTTCTCTAGCGGGTATATACAATGAGCAGTTCTTC.

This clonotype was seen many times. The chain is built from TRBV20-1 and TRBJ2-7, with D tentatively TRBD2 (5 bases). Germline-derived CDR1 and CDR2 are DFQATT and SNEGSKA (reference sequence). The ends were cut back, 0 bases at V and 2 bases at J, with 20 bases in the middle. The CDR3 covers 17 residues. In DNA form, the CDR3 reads TGCAGTGCTAGAGATCAGGAGGTGGGCTTCAACCCCTACGAGCAGTACTTC. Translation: CSARDQEVGFNPYEQYF.

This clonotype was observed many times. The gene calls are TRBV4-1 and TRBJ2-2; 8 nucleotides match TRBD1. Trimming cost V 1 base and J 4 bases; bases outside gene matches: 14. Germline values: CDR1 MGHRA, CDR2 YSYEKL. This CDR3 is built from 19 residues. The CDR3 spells CASSQGQGARKRCTGELFF. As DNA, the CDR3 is TGCGCCAGCAGCCAAGGGCAGGGGGCGCGAAAGCGTTGCACCGGGGAGCTGTTTTTT.